This TCR beta chain was captured by sequencing in a study of beta chain features in type 1 diabetes. Study observations and caveats: Among patients with Type 1 diabetes, TCRB CDR3s were moderately but significantly shorter in every one of the four CD4+ subsets. Possible PCR preference for shorter templates applied equally to patients and controls.

All of the isolated RNA was reverse transcribed, so expressed TCRB transcripts were sequenced. Generated by immunoSEQ multiplex PCR, the TCRdb table keeps only in-frame clones and is missing some. Among some 400,000 clones listed, about 14% were seen once. CDR1 and CDR2 from the germline V gene are MDHEN and SYDVKM. The CDR3 contains 18 residues. Trimming took 5 bases from V and 7 from J; bases not matched to a gene: 15. The authors took one heparinised blood draw, averaging about 120 mL, from each donor. Sorted populations all had greater than 98% purity. Worth noting for this clone: Its antigen remains unidentified.

The receptor was derived from a woman between 18 and 30 years old in good health. Material: naive CD4+ T cells from blood. The chain links TRBV28 to TRBJ2-1, with TRBD2 matching 12 bases. CDR3: CASSPFWTSGKGANEQFF. CDR3 in DNA: TGTGCCAGCAGTCCATTCTGGACTAGCGGGAAGGGAGCTAATGAGCAGTTCTTC.